The rows below give T cell receptor beta chains drawn from one sample of a study of blood T cell repertoires in COVID-19. Data came from immunoSEQ multiplex PCR; TCRdb stores just in-frame clones and leaves some out. The data hold approximately 65,000 clones, with 90% observed a single time. Sequenced sample: peripheral blood. The source is a man aged 50 to 59 with COVID-19, enrolled during active disease. The conserved cysteine and the conserved F or W are not part of the CDR3 here. Rows may omit the clone size; those that give it use once, few, many or a size class.

>TRBJ2-3|-|TRBV5-1
ASSFGLAGDTQY
>TRBJ2-3|-|TRBV6-2/TRBV6-3
ASSYGTPPVTDTQY
>TRBJ1-4|-|TRBV6-1
ASSEARTGRANEKLF
>TRBJ2-3|-|TRBV7-2
ASSFIGTDTQY
>TRBJ2-7|-|TRBV21-1
ASNPFPPGCEQY
>TRBJ1-5|-|TRBV24-1
ATSDRRTGGNQPQH
>TRBJ1-5|-|TRBV28
ASSLGTGLPYSNQPQH
>TRBJ2-1|-|TRBV3-1/TRBV3-2
ASSEGTYSSYNEQF
>TRBJ2-2|-|TRBV9
ASSLVGSFLNTGELF
>TRBJ2-1|few|TRBV4-1
ASSQYSLLTKGVEQF
>TRBJ2-2|-|TRBV3-1/TRBV3-2
ASSPLDRAGELF
>TRBJ1-5|-|TRBV15
ATSRGWTGNQPQH
>TRBJ1-5|once|TRBV7-8
ASSLLGPNQPQH
>TRBJ2-7|-|TRBV28
ASQSYDYEQY
>TRBJ2-7|-|TRBV10-3
AISGRLAALGEQY
>TRBJ2-1|-|TRBV9
ASSVVGGLYNEQF
>TRBJ1-3|-|TRBV4-2
ASSQDPWGADSGNTIY
>TRBJ1-6|-|TRBV27
ASSPTIQQSPLH
>TRBJ2-1|-|TRBV6-4
ASSDSKRDSYNEQF
>TRBJ2-3|-|TRBV9
ASSFREPGEDTQY
>TRBJ2-7|-|TRBV6-1
ASSGRNSGSLHEQY
>TRBJ1-1|-|TRBV4-2
ASSQDEGRPNTEAF
>TRBJ2-7|-|TRBV4-3
ASSQGPGQPYEQY
>TRBJ1-2|-|TRBV5-1
ASSTGQGGYGYT
>TRBJ2-1|-|TRBV3-1/TRBV3-2
ASSEGGLAGEQF
>TRBJ1-6|-|TRBV20-1
SASPRANSPLH
>TRBJ2-3|-|TRBV24-1
ATSVGQVTDTQY
>TRBJ2-1|-|TRBV9
ASSVAARDKQF
>TRBJ1-4|-|TRBV19
ASRNRGGTTNEKLF
>TRBJ2-1|-|TRBV2
ASIVSSWNNEQF
>TRBJ2-3|few|TRBV4-1
ASSQVNLVVADTQY
>TRBJ1-1|-|TRBV5-1
ASSTDGIDTEAF
>TRBJ2-7|-|TRBV30
AWSAEGAPVGPSY
>TRBJ2-3|-|TRBV27
ASSSGQGSTDTQY
>TRBJ2-3|-|TRBV30
AWSVLAGTDTQY
>TRBJ1-1|-|TRBV20-1
SASSQRSNTEAF
>TRBJ2-7|-|TRBV27
ASSSSQAYEQY
>TRBJ1-1|-|TRBV10-3
AISEAGQGAGEPEAF
>TRBJ2-2|-|TRBV6-5
ASSYSHTGVGELF
>TRBJ1-5|-|TRBV19
ASSIDRWSNQPQH